Shown below are 16 T cell receptor beta chains from a single sample sequenced in a study of spatial heterogeneity in lung cancer. Time point in this sample: sample taken at primary tumor resection. Unsorted samples of tumor, nontumor lung or frozen PBMC had their whole RNA sequenced. TCRdb independently ran MiXCR on the 5' RACE reads; one entry per CDR3 protein. The sample has about 47,000 distinct CDR3 sequences; approximately 12% are singletons. The specimen comprised PBMCs, sampled at surgery. These receptors originate from a female donor with early-stage non-small cell lung cancer.

The V gene is TRBV7-2, the J gene TRBJ2-1; D is ambiguous. The CDR3 contains 11 residues. Trimming left V 5 bases short and J 9 bases short, with 8 bases between. Germline V gives CDR1 SGHTA, CDR2 FQGNSA. CDR3 nucleotide sequence: TGTGCCAGCAGCCCCCAGACTGAGCAGTTCTTC. This sequence encodes CASSPQTEQFF.

This clonotype was detected ten times or more. The chain carries TRBV29-1 and TRBJ1-2, with D possibly matching TRBD1 (6 bases). The germline V and J ends were trimmed by 6 bases and 6 bases, with 11 bases remaining between them. The germline V gene encodes CDR1 SQVTM and CDR2 ANQGSEA. The CDR3 loop spans 11 amino acids. The CDR3 is CSVDRSHGYTF. The CDR3 bases are TGCAGCGTAGACAGGTCCCATGGCTACACCTTC.

Details on this clonotype: Since a much larger clone is just one base distant, this may be a read error. The chain carries TRBV5-1 and TRBJ2-1; 8 bases match TRBD1. The CDR3 is 16 amino acids. Germline lookup yields CDR1 SGHRS and CDR2 YFSETQ. For the CDR3, the DNA is TGCGTCAGCAGCTCCGGGGCCAGGGGGCGTCTTAATGAGCAGTTCTTC. Residues: CVSSSGARGRLNEQFF.

The rearrangement links TRBV20-1 to TRBJ2-7; 9 bases line up with TRBD1. The germline CDR1 and CDR2 sequences are DFQATT and SNEGSKA (reference sequence). The CDR3 spans 17 residues. The V and J ends lost 0 bases and 2 bases, in that order; junction bases with no gene match: 11. CDR3 loop: CSARDGEGTGFTYEQYF. CDR3 DNA: TGCAGTGCTAGAGATGGAGAAGGGACAGGGTTTACCTACGAGCAGTACTTC.

This clonotype has a handful of counts. The V call is TRBV20-1, the J call TRBJ1-2, with D maybe TRBD1 (6 bases). Germline CDR1 reads DFQATT; CDR2 reads SNEGSKA (reference sequence). The CDR3 runs 13 residues. CDR3 DNA sequence: TGCAGAACAGGGTCCACAACGGACTATGGCTACACCTTC. Amino acids: CRTGSTTDYGYTF.

The gene calls are TRBV11-2 and TRBJ2-7; 10 bases are a match to TRBD1. Germline V gives CDR1 SGHAT, CDR2 FQNNGV. This CDR3 has 15 residues. V lost 3 bases to trimming and J lost 2 bases; unmatched junction nucleotides: 4. In nucleotides, the CDR3 is TGTGCCAGCAGCTTGACCGGGACAGGGGCCTACGAGCAGTACTTC. It encodes CASSLTGTGAYEQYF.

The rearrangement uses TRBV20-1 and TRBJ2-2; 11 bases fit TRBD2. Per the germline V gene, CDR1 is DFQATT and CDR2 is SNEGSKA (reference sequence). CDR3 length equals 16 residues. Trimming removed 2 bases from V and 4 bases from J; junction bases left unmatched: 6. In DNA, the CDR3 is TGCAGTGCTAGACCAGGACTAGCGGGCTTCACCGGGGAGCTGTTTTTT. Residues: CSARPGLAGFTGELFF.

This clonotype has a count of ten or more. V is TRBV19 and J is TRBJ2-5, with D possibly being TRBD1 (6 bases). This CDR3 comprises 15 residues. V shed 7 bases and J shed 2 bases, with 17 bases lying between them. Germline assignment: CDR1 LNHDA and CDR2 SQIVND (reference sequence). CDR3 in DNA: TGTGCCAGTACCCTTGGTACAGGGCATCAAGAGACCCAGTACTTC. It is translated as CASTLGTGHQETQYF.

The rearrangement joins TRBV12-3 or TRBV12-4 to TRBJ1-4; 9 bases agree with TRBD1. J was trimmed by 7 bases and V by 4 bases; bases with no gene match: 10. This CDR3 contains 16 residues. The CDR3 DNA reads as TGTGCCAGCAGTTCCACCGGGACAGGGCGCCCTGAAAAACTGTTTTTT. Translation gives CASSSTGTGRPEKLFF.

This clonotype appeared a few times. This chain uses TRBV19 with TRBJ1-1; a weak D match, TRBD1 (5 bases). The CDR3 sequence is 15 residues long. Germline assignment: CDR1 LNHDA and CDR2 SQIVND (reference sequence). V lost 4 bases and J lost 1, with 13 bases in between. CDR3 DNA sequence: TGTGCCAGTAGTACCCGTCGGCAGGGGAACACTGAAGCTTTCTTT. It codes for CASSTRRQGNTEAFF.

This clonotype was seen repeatedly, ten times or more. V gene TRBV4-1 combines with J gene TRBJ1-1; no definite D call. Germline V gene data show CDR1 as MGHRA and CDR2 as YSYEKL. V was shortened by 0 bases and J by 1 base, with 3 bases between the two germline ends. This CDR3 spans 13 amino acids. DNA for the CDR3: TGCGCCAGCAGCCAAGAGGAGAACACTGAAGCTTTCTTT. Protein: CASSQEENTEAFF.

The chain uses TRBV7-2 and TRBJ2-2; 8 bases are a match to TRBD1. V dropped 5 bases and J dropped 1; count of bases not matched to a gene: 6. CDR1 SGHTA and CDR2 FQGNSA come from the germline V gene. CDR3 length: 16 amino acids. CDR3 residues: CASSPRQGRNTGELFF. The CDR3 nucleotides are TGTGCCAGCAGCCCACGACAGGGGCGGAACACCGGGGAGCTGTTTTTT.

This clonotype was counted a few times. This sequence joins TRBV19 and TRBJ2-6, with D maybe TRBD2 (6 bases). Trimming took 1 base from V and 2 from J, leaving 12 bases between them. This CDR3 is 17 amino acids long. The germline V gene has CDR1 LNHDA and CDR2 SQIVND (reference sequence). CDR3 bases: TGTGCCAGTAGTATAGCGCCATGGGAGGCTGGGGCCAACGTCCTGACTTTC. Translating it yields CASSIAPWEAGANVLTF.

In DNA, the CDR3 is TGTGCTACGCCGGACTCGGCGCCTGGAAACACCATATATTTT. Residues: CATPDSAPGNTIYF. V is TRBV25-1 and J is TRBJ1-3; D remains unclear. The CDR3 length is 14 residues. Germline loops: CDR1 MGHDK, CDR2 SYGVNS.

The table lists this clonotype with a few counts. The V gene is TRBV4-2, the J gene TRBJ2-5, with D possibly called TRBD1 or TRBD2 (5 bases each). Trimming removed 3 bases from V and 5 bases from J, with 13 bases in between. The CDR3 loop spans 14 amino acids. In germline, CDR1 is LGHNA, CDR2 YNFKEQ. CDR3 loop: CASSHETEGETQYF. CDR3 in DNA: TGTGCCAGCAGCCACGAAACTGAGGGGGAGACCCAGTACTTC.

This clonotype came up many times. The rearrangement links TRBV2 to TRBJ2-1; 9 nucleotides match TRBD2. The CDR3 consists of 13 residues. Germline CDR1 reads SNHLY; CDR2 reads FYNNEI. The V segment lost 4 bases and the J segment 9 bases; nucleotides outside the gene matches: 4. The CDR3 nucleotides read TGTGCCAGCAGTGCTTGGCGGGGGGGTGAGCAGTTCTTC. This encodes CASSAWRGGEQFF. Together with reference TRBV2 and TRBJ2-1, the CDR3 gives the full variable domain: EPEVTQTPSHQVTQMGQEVILRCVPISNHLYFYWYRQILGQKVEFLVSFYNNEISEKSEIFDDQFSVERPDGSNFTLKIRSTKLEDSAMYFCASSAWRGGEQFFGPGTRLTVL.